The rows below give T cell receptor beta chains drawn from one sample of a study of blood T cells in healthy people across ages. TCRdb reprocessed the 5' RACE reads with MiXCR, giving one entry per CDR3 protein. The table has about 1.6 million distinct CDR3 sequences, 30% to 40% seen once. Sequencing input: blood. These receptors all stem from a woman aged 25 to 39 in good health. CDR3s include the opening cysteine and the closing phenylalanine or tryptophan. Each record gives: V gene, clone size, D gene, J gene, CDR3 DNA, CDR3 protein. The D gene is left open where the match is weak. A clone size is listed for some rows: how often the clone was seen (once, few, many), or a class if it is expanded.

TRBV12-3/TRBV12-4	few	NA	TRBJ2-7	TGTGCCAGCAGTTTTTATCGGCAGGGCGACTACGAGCAGTACTTC	CASSFYRQGDYEQYF
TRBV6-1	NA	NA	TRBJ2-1	TGTGCCACTAAGCCGGGGAGCTCCTACAATGGGCAGTTCTTC	CATKPGSSYNGQFF
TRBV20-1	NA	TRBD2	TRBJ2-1	TGCAGTGCAGGCCGGGACTACAAAGCCTACAATGAGCAGTTCTTC	CSAGRDYKAYNEQFF
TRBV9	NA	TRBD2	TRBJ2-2	TGTGCCAGCAGCGTGCTGACTAGCGGCACCGGGGAGCTGTTTTTT	CASSVLTSGTGELFF
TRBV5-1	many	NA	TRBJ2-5	TGCGCCAGCAGCTTGGAGGGGAGGAACCGACAAGAGACCCAGTACTTC	CASSLEGRNRQETQYF
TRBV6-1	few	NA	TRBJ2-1	TGTGCCAGCAGTGAAGACGGGTCAAAGCAGTTCTTC	CASSEDGSKQFF
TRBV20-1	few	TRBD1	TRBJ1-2	TGCAGTGCCATTACTAGACAGGGGGCCTATGGCTACACCTTC	CSAITRQGAYGYTF
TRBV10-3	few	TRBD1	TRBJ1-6	TGTGCCACCCATTCTACAGGGGAAAATTCACCCCTCCACTTT	CATHSTGENSPLHF
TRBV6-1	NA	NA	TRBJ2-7	TGTGCCAGCAGTCCCAAGGGACTCCCCCACGAGCAGTACTTC	CASSPKGLPHEQYF
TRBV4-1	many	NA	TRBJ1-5	TGCGCCAGCAGCCAGGCCTTGGGCGGTCAGCCCCAGCATTTT	CASSQALGGQPQHF
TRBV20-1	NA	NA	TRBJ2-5	TGCAGTGCTAGCTCCGCCGAGGAGACCCAGTACTTC	CSASSAEETQYF
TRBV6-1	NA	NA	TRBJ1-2	TGTGCCAGCAAGGAGGGCTCTTTCCATGGCTACACCTTC	CASKEGSFHGYTF
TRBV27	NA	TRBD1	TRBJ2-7	TGTGCCAGCAGTACAGGGGCCGAAACGTACTCCTACGAGCAGTACTTC	CASSTGAETYSYEQYF
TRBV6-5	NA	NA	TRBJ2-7	TGTGCCAGCAGTTACAGGGCGGGTTCCTACGAGCAGTACTTC	CASSYRAGSYEQYF
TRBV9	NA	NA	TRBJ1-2	TGTGCCAGCAGCGTAGATCCACTCTCCCCCTATGGCTACACCTTC	CASSVDPLSPYGYTF
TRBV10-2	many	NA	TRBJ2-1	TGCGCCAGCAGGGGGGGTACCGGGGCTGAGCAGTTCTTC	CASRGGTGAEQFF
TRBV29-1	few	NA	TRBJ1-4	TGCAGCGTCCGAGGTGGGCCGGGGATGAATGAAAAACTGTTTTTT	CSVRGGPGMNEKLFF
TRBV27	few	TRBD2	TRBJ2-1	TGTGCCAGCAGTTTCATTAGCGGGAGGCCCTCGGACAATGAGCAGTTCTTC	CASSFISGRPSDNEQFF
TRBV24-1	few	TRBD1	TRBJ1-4	TGTGCCACCAGTGATAACACAGGGGAGGCAAAACTGTTTTTT	CATSDNTGEAKLFF
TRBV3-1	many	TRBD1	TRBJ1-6	TGTGCCAGCAGCCGGGACAGAGATTCACCCCTCCACTTT	CASSRDRDSPLHF
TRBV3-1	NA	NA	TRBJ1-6	TGTGCCAGCAGCGCCGCCCCCTCCTATAATTCACCCCTCCACTTT	CASSAAPSYNSPLHF
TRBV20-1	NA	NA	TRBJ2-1	TGCAGTGCTAGAGTTCGGGGATCCTACAATGAGCAGTTCTTC	CSARVRGSYNEQFF
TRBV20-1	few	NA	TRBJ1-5	TGCAGTGCTAGCGATGTCCGAGGCAATCAGCCCCAGCATTTT	CSASDVRGNQPQHF